The rows below give T cell receptor beta chains drawn from one sample of a study of blood T cell repertoires in COVID-19. TCRdb's table, derived via immunoSEQ multiplex PCR, lists solely in-frame clones and lacks some. The table has around 170,000 clones, around 83% seen once; the top ten hold 6% to 7%. The sequenced sample consisted of peripheral blood. The receptors originated from a woman aged 35 to 49 with acute or convalescent COVID-19. The CDR3 runs from the conserved cysteine through the conserved F or W. The order of the fields is J gene, D gene, clone size, V gene, CDR3 DNA, CDR3 protein. The D gene is left open where the match is weak. The size field is filled for only some rows; it gives once, few, many or a size class.

TRBJ2-7	-	-	TRBV5-4	TGTGCCAGCAGCGACACAGACCAGGTTGAGCAGTACTTC	CASSDTDQVEQYF
TRBJ1-5	TRBD1	-	TRBV19	TGTGCCAGTAGTATAGACCGGGACAGGGGGTTCAATCAGCCCCAGCATTTT	CASSIDRDRGFNQPQHF
TRBJ1-1	-	-	TRBV7-9	TGTGCCAGCAGGAGACGGGGGGAGATCACTGAAGCTTTCTTT	CASRRRGEITEAFF
TRBJ2-2	-	-	TRBV5-6	TGTGCCAGCAGCTTGGGCGCCGGGGAGCTGTTTTTT	CASSLGAGELFF
TRBJ2-2	-	-	TRBV5-1	TGCGCCAGCAGCTTGGCGGCGAACACCGGGGAGCTGTTTTTT	CASSLAANTGELFF
TRBJ1-2	TRBD1	-	TRBV6-5	TGTGCCAGCAGTTACTCGGGGACAGGGAACTATGGCTACACCTTC	CASSYSGTGNYGYTF
TRBJ2-5	TRBD2	-	TRBV5-6	TGTGCCAGCAGCTCGACTAGCGGGGTGCTGGAGACCCAGTACTTC	CASSSTSGVLETQYF
TRBJ2-5	TRBD2	once	TRBV19	TGTGCCAGTAGTATACGGGGACTAGCGGAGACCCAGTACTTC	CASSIRGLAETQYF
TRBJ1-2	TRBD1	-	TRBV18	TGTGCCAGCTCAGCGAACTCAGGGGGAGAAGGCTACACCTTC	CASSANSGGEGYTF
TRBJ1-2	TRBD1	-	TRBV27	TGTGCCAGCAGTTGGGCCCGGGACAGGGTAAACACCTTC	CASSWARDRVNTF
TRBJ2-1	-	-	TRBV5-1	TGCGCCAGCAGCTTGGGGACTTATATTGGGAATGAGCAGTTCTTC	CASSLGTYIGNEQFF
TRBJ2-7	TRBD1	-	TRBV4-1	TGCGCCAGCAGGCGCGTCGGACAGGGACGGTCCTACGAGCAGTACTTC	CASRRVGQGRSYEQYF
TRBJ1-2	-	-	TRBV19	TGTGCCAGTAGTATAGATCTGACGGGCTATGGCTACACCTTC	CASSIDLTGYGYTF
TRBJ2-1	-	-	TRBV27	TGTGCCAGCAGACTAGCTGGAAGTGGTGGGTGGGAGCAGTTCTTC	CASRLAGSGGWEQFF
TRBJ1-1	-	-	TRBV7-3	TGTGCCAGCAGCTTAGGTCTCGGCACTGAAGCTTTCTTT	CASSLGLGTEAFF
TRBJ2-7	-	-	TRBV3-1/TRBV3-2	TGTGCCAGCAGCCACAGGGGGGTGTCCCACGAGCAGTACTTC	CASSHRGVSHEQYF
TRBJ2-2	TRBD2	-	TRBV3-1/TRBV3-2	TGTGCCAGCAGCGATAGCGGGCGCCACACCGGGGAGCTGTTTTTT	CASSDSGRHTGELFF
TRBJ1-1	TRBD1	-	TRBV10-3	TGTGCCATCAGAAAAACAGGGGGCGAAATGAACACTGAAGCTTTCTTT	CAIRKTGGEMNTEAFF
TRBJ2-5	TRBD1	-	TRBV2	TGTGCCAGCAGTGAAGAGGGACAGGGGGCTGAGACCCAGTACTTC	CASSEEGQGAETQYF
TRBJ2-7	-	few	TRBV12-3/TRBV12-4	TGTGCCAGCAGTTCCGGGACCTACGAGCAGTACTTC	CASSSGTYEQYF
TRBJ1-5	TRBD1	-	TRBV28	TGTGCCAGCAGGGACAGGGGACAGCAGCCCCAGCATTTT	CASRDRGQQPQHF
TRBJ2-7	-	-	TRBV5-6	TGTGCCAGCAGCCCGGGTCCCCAACTACACTACGAGCAGTACTTC	CASSPGPQLHYEQYF
TRBJ1-5	TRBD1	few	TRBV28	TGTGCCAGCAGCCCCGGACAGGGGAGGCAGCCCCAGCATTTT	CASSPGQGRQPQHF
TRBJ1-1	-	-	TRBV6-5	TGTGCCAGCAGTCACTCACAGGGCCTCAAGGGGAAAGCTTTCTTT	CASSHSQGLKGKAFF
TRBJ1-1	TRBD1	-	TRBV3-1/TRBV3-2	TGTGCCAGCAGCCAATTTGACAGGGGTACTGAAGCTTTCTTT	CASSQFDRGTEAFF
TRBJ2-2	TRBD1	-	TRBV2	TGTGCCAGCAGGACAGGGACCGGGGAGCTGTTTTTT	CASRTGTGELFF
TRBJ1-6	-	-	TRBV2	TGTGCCAGCGGGCCCATGGTTAGGGAGTCACCCCTCCACTTT	CASGPMVRESPLHF